The clone carrying this T cell receptor (beta chain) was counted at least ten times. A much larger clone differs from this one at a single base, so this may be a read error. The record originates from a study of metastatic and nonmetastatic thyroid tumors. No patient had received any treatment before thyroid surgery. TCRdb re-clonotyped the PCR reads via MiXCR. The sample holds about 16,000 clones, around 13% seen once. Germline V CDR1 and CDR2: MNHNS, SASEGT. The CDR3 extends over 13 amino acids. Sequencing was done on a sample of blood. This receptor was taken from a female donor with papillary thyroid cancer or a benign thyroid nodule (not recorded which). Some clones in this sample may be carry-over from other donors' samples. The rearrangement uses TRBV6-1 and TRBJ2-1; perhaps D is TRBD1 or TRBD2 (5 bases each). This CDR3 is CASRKGTSNEQCF. The CDR3 nucleotides read TGTGCCAGCAGAAAAGGGACCTCCAATGAGCAGTGCTTC.